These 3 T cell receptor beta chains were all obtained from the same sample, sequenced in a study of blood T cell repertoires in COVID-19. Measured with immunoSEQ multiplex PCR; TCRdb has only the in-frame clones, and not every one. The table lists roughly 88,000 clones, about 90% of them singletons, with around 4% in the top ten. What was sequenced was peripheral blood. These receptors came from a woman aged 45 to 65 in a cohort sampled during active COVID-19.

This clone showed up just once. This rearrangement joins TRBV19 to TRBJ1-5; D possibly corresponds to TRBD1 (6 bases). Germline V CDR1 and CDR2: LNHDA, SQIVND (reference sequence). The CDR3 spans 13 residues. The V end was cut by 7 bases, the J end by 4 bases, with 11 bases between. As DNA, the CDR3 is TGTGCCAGTACGGACAGAGAGAATCAGCCCCAGCATTTT. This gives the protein CASTDRENQPQHF.

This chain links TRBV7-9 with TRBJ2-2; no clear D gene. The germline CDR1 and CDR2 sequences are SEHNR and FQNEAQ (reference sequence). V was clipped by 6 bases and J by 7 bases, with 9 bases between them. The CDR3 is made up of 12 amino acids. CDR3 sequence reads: CASRQDIGELFF. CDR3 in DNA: TGTGCCAGCAGACAAGACATCGGGGAGCTGTTTTTT.

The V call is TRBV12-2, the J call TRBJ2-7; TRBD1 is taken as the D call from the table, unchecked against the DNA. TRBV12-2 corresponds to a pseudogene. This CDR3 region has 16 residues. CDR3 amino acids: CASRSRQGPLSYEQYF. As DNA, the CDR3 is TGTGCAAGTCGCTCTAGACAGGGCCCCCTCTCCTACGAGCAGTACTTC.